Listed below are T cell receptor beta chains from one sample, sequenced in a study of T cells in Graves' hyperthyroidism and ophthalmopathy. TCRdb analysed the multiplex PCR reads with MiXCR anew, one entry per CDR3 protein. The sample holds fewer than 400,000 distinct CDR3 sequences, around 15% seen once. The sample consisted of blood. The receptors originated from a man aged 45-65 years with Graves' ophthalmopathy. Each CDR3 is given with its conserved first and last residue. Each record gives: clone size, D gene, V gene, J gene, CDR3 protein, CDR3 DNA. A D gene is named only where the DNA matches it firmly. Clone size, where shown, is once, few, many, or a class for clones that have expanded.

clone size: many; D gene: TRBD2; V gene: TRBV20-1; J gene: TRBJ2-3; CDR3 protein: CSARDWGRGHTDTQYF; CDR3 DNA: TGCAGTGCTAGAGATTGGGGGAGGGGTCACACAGATACGCAGTATTTT
clone size: few; D gene: TRBD1; V gene: TRBV29-1; J gene: TRBJ1-5; CDR3 protein: CSVELAGGQPQHF; CDR3 DNA: TGCAGCGTTGAACTGGCAGGGGGTCAGCCCCAGCATTTT
clone size: many; D gene: TRBD1; V gene: TRBV10-2; J gene: TRBJ2-5; CDR3 protein: CASGPTGILQETQYF; CDR3 DNA: TGCGCCAGCGGTCCGACAGGGATCCTCCAAGAGACCCAGTACTTC
clone size: .; D gene: .; V gene: TRBV10-1; J gene: TRBJ1-4; CDR3 protein: CASSPNHDRLDNEKLFF; CDR3 DNA: TGCGCCAGCAGTCCGAACCACGACAGACTGGATAATGAAAAACTGTTTTTT
clone size: many; D gene: .; V gene: TRBV10-3; J gene: TRBJ1-1; CDR3 protein: CAISDYGGSGTEAFF; CDR3 DNA: TGTGCCATCAGTGATTACGGGGGCTCGGGAACTGAAGCTTTCTTT
clone size: .; D gene: .; V gene: TRBV20-1; J gene: TRBJ2-4; CDR3 protein: CSAPAGRLAKNIQYF; CDR3 DNA: TGCAGTGCCCCTGCCGGGCGTTTAGCCAAAAACATTCAGTACTTC
clone size: many; D gene: .; V gene: TRBV18; J gene: TRBJ1-4; CDR3 protein: CASSPRDPGGEKLFF; CDR3 DNA: TGTGCCAGCTCACCGCGGGACCCCGGGGGGGAAAAACTGTTTTTT
clone size: few; D gene: TRBD2; V gene: TRBV24-1; J gene: TRBJ2-3; CDR3 protein: CATSDQTSGRSVTDTQYF; CDR3 DNA: TGTGCCACCAGTGATCAGACTAGCGGGAGAAGTGTCACAGATACGCAGTATTTT
clone size: .; D gene: TRBD1; V gene: TRBV5-1; J gene: TRBJ2-7; CDR3 protein: CASSLPGQGAGEQYF; CDR3 DNA: TGCGCCAGCAGCTTACCGGGACAGGGGGCTGGGGAGCAGTACTTC
clone size: few; D gene: .; V gene: TRBV12-3/TRBV12-4; J gene: TRBJ2-5; CDR3 protein: CASSFSGENGRYQETQYF; CDR3 DNA: TGTGCCAGCAGTTTTAGCGGAGAAAACGGCCGGTACCAAGAGACCCAGTACTTC
clone size: few; D gene: TRBD1; V gene: TRBV29-1; J gene: TRBJ2-1; CDR3 protein: CSTRGTGGSYNEQFF; CDR3 DNA: TGCAGCACGAGGGGGACAGGGGGATCCTACAATGAGCAGTTCTTC
clone size: few; D gene: .; V gene: TRBV2; J gene: TRBJ1-5; CDR3 protein: CASSDYSENQPQHF; CDR3 DNA: TGTGCCAGCAGTGACTACTCCGAGAATCAGCCCCAGCATTTT
clone size: .; D gene: .; V gene: TRBV4-2; J gene: TRBJ1-1; CDR3 protein: CASSNWRGSTEAFF; CDR3 DNA: TGTGCCAGCAGCAACTGGAGGGGGAGCACTGAAGCTTTCTTT
clone size: .; D gene: TRBD2; V gene: TRBV6-5; J gene: TRBJ2-7; CDR3 protein: CASSLGGSKSGQYF; CDR3 DNA: TGTGCCAGCAGTTTGGGCGGGAGTAAATCTGGGCAGTACTTC
clone size: few; D gene: .; V gene: TRBV7-9; J gene: TRBJ2-3; CDR3 protein: CASSLFGRVTDTQYF; CDR3 DNA: TGTGCCAGCAGCTTATTTGGCAGGGTCACAGATACGCAGTATTTT
clone size: many; D gene: TRBD2; V gene: TRBV3-1; J gene: TRBJ2-2; CDR3 protein: CASSPMRVSGSTNTGELFF; CDR3 DNA: TGTGCCAGCAGCCCGATGAGGGTTAGCGGGAGTACGAACACCGGGGAGCTGTTTTTT
clone size: many; D gene: TRBD2; V gene: TRBV3-1; J gene: TRBJ2-7; CDR3 protein: CASSQGVVSGRFYEQYF; CDR3 DNA: TGTGCCAGCAGCCAAGGAGTAGTGAGCGGGAGATTCTACGAGCAGTACTTC
clone size: .; D gene: .; V gene: TRBV12-3/TRBV12-4; J gene: TRBJ2-7; CDR3 protein: CASSPTGLGYEQYF; CDR3 DNA: TGTGCCAGCAGTCCCACAGGTCTTGGGTACGAGCAGTACTTC
clone size: .; D gene: .; V gene: TRBV7-2; J gene: TRBJ1-2; CDR3 protein: CASSLEVEPANYGYTF; CDR3 DNA: TGTGCCAGCAGCTTAGAGGTGGAGCCAGCTAACTATGGCTACACCTTC
clone size: many; D gene: TRBD2; V gene: TRBV18; J gene: TRBJ2-7; CDR3 protein: CASSPKGASGIEQYF; CDR3 DNA: TGTGCCAGCTCACCCAAGGGGGCTAGCGGGATCGAGCAGTACTTC
clone size: many; D gene: .; V gene: TRBV6-1; J gene: TRBJ2-3; CDR3 protein: CASSEGHLTDTQYF; CDR3 DNA: TGTGCCAGCAGTGAGGGACACCTTACAGATACGCAGTATTTT
clone size: .; D gene: .; V gene: TRBV6-1; J gene: TRBJ1-1; CDR3 protein: CASSSGSTEAFF; CDR3 DNA: TGTGCCAGCAGTTCAGGCAGTACTGAAGCTTTCTTT
clone size: .; D gene: TRBD2; V gene: TRBV24-1; J gene: TRBJ2-5; CDR3 protein: CATSGTRPQETQYF; CDR3 DNA: TGTGCCACCTCCGGGACTAGACCCCAAGAGACCCAGTACTTC
clone size: many; D gene: TRBD2; V gene: TRBV19; J gene: TRBJ2-3; CDR3 protein: CASARLAEEWRGTDTQYF; CDR3 DNA: TGTGCCAGTGCTAGGCTAGCGGAAGAATGGCGCGGGACAGATACGCAGTATTTT
clone size: many; D gene: .; V gene: TRBV7-9; J gene: TRBJ2-7; CDR3 protein: CASSHAGSYEQYF; CDR3 DNA: TGTGCCAGCAGCCATGCAGGGTCTTACGAGCAGTACTTC
clone size: few; D gene: .; V gene: TRBV7-9; J gene: TRBJ1-2; CDR3 protein: CASSPDLRPWAYGYTF; CDR3 DNA: TGTGCCAGCAGCCCCGATTTAAGGCCGTGGGCGTATGGCTACACCTTC
clone size: many; D gene: .; V gene: TRBV5-8; J gene: TRBJ1-1; CDR3 protein: CASSLYLNTEAFF; CDR3 DNA: TGTGCCAGCAGCTTGTACCTGAACACTGAAGCTTTCTTT
clone size: .; D gene: TRBD1; V gene: TRBV20-1; J gene: TRBJ1-5; CDR3 protein: CSAGSGTVHFNQPQHF; CDR3 DNA: TGCAGTGCTGGTTCCGGGACAGTCCATTTCAATCAGCCCCAGCATTTT
clone size: many; D gene: .; V gene: TRBV9; J gene: TRBJ2-7; CDR3 protein: CASSAEDGTYEQYF; CDR3 DNA: TGTGCCAGCAGCGCAGAGGACGGGACCTACGAGCAGTACTTC
clone size: few; D gene: TRBD2; V gene: TRBV5-1; J gene: TRBJ2-5; CDR3 protein: CASSSSGREETQYF; CDR3 DNA: TGCGCCAGCAGCTCCAGCGGGAGGGAGGAGACCCAGTACTTC
clone size: .; D gene: TRBD2; V gene: TRBV20-1; J gene: TRBJ2-1; CDR3 protein: CSARDLSSGRINEQFF; CDR3 DNA: TGCAGTGCTAGAGATTTGTCTAGCGGGAGGATCAATGAGCAGTTCTTC
clone size: many; D gene: TRBD2; V gene: TRBV28; J gene: TRBJ2-7; CDR3 protein: CASSQPGGLAAGEQYF; CDR3 DNA: TGTGCCAGCAGCCAACCGGGGGGACTAGCCGCCGGCGAGCAGTACTTC
clone size: .; D gene: .; V gene: TRBV20-1; J gene: TRBJ1-6; CDR3 protein: CSALLESLHF; CDR3 DNA: TGCAGTGCTCTACTTGAGTCCCTCCACTTT
clone size: .; D gene: TRBD2; V gene: TRBV12-3/TRBV12-4; J gene: TRBJ2-2; CDR3 protein: CATKARTGGGRALGTGELFF; CDR3 DNA: TGTGCCACCAAGGCCCGTACGGGGGGCGGGAGGGCGCTTGGCACCGGGGAGCTGTTTTTT
clone size: many; D gene: .; V gene: TRBV20-1; J gene: TRBJ1-1; CDR3 protein: CSGSVGEEAFF; CDR3 DNA: TGCAGTGGGTCGGTCGGCGAAGAAGCTTTCTTT